The 14 T cell receptor beta chains below all came from one sample that was sequenced in a study of beta chain features in type 1 diabetes. cDNA synthesis used the whole RNA isolate, giving expressed TCRB sequences. Assay used: immunoSEQ multiplex PCR; TCRdb lists only in-frame clones, some missing. The repertoire holds about 110,000 clones, with almost 40% as singletons. Material for sequencing was stem cell memory CD4+ T cells from blood. Receptor source: a woman between 18 and 29 years old in good health.

Written as DNA, the CDR3 is TGTGCCAGCTCACCACCGCGACAGGAATTGGAGACCCAGTACTTC. Its translation is CASSPPRQELETQYF. The chain is built from TRBV18 and TRBJ2-5, with D possibly matching TRBD1 (6 bases). Trimming took off 0 bases at V and 5 bases at J, with 13 bases between the two ends. The germline CDR1 and CDR2 sequences are KGHSH and LQKENI. The CDR3 is made up of 15 amino acids.

The chain employs TRBV18 and TRBJ2-7; TRBD2 matches at 9 bases. V trimming: 6 bases; J trimming: 1 base; junction bases outside the gene matches: 7. Germline CDR1 is KGHSH and CDR2 is LQKENI. CDR3 length: 15 amino acids. CDR3 sequence reads: CASSILAGESYEQYF. In DNA, the CDR3 is TGTGCCAGCTCGATATTAGCGGGAGAATCCTACGAGCAGTACTTC.

This clone was observed a handful of times. One end of the junction fails to match germline, which may point to a read error. The J gene is TRBJ2-5, the V gene TRBV5-4; no definite D call. From germline, CDR1 is SGHNT and CDR2 YYREEE (reference sequence). There are 14 residues in the CDR3. This chain's CDR3 is CASSLIKYQEAQYF. The CDR3 nucleotides are TGTGCCAGCAGCTTGATCAAGTATCAAGAGGCCCAGTACTTC. The full variable domain, in which reference TRBV5-4 and TRBJ2-5 provide the parts outside the CDR3, is ETGVTQSPTHLIKTRGQQVTLRCSSQSGHNTVSWYQQALGQGPQFIFQYYREEENGRGNFPPRFSGLQFPNYSSELNVNALELDDSALYLCASSLIKYQEAQYFGPGTRLLVL.

This clone was found a few times. V usage is TRBV11-2 and J usage is TRBJ2-5; TRBD1 might be the D (5 bases). This CDR3 spans 14 amino acids. The germline V and J ends were trimmed by 4 bases and 2 bases, with 11 bases remaining between them. Germline CDR1 SGHAT, CDR2 FQNNGV. This CDR3 is CASSSAGLQETQYF. The CDR3 DNA reads as TGTGCCAGCAGCTCAGCAGGGTTGCAAGAGACCCAGTACTTC.

This chain uses TRBV4-1 with TRBJ1-4; 10 nucleotides align to TRBD1. Germline V CDR1 and CDR2: MGHRA, YSYEKL. The length of the CDR3 is 15 residues. After removal of 4 bases from V and 6 bases from J, the junction contained 5 bases not matched to a gene. In DNA, the CDR3 is TGCGCCAGCAGCCTCACCGGGACAGGGGATGAAAAACTGTTTTTT. Translated: CASSLTGTGDEKLFF.

This rearrangement joins TRBV14 to TRBJ1-4, with 9 bases fitting TRBD1. V gave up 2 bases and J gave up 8 bases; unmatched junction bases: 9. The CDR3 has 16 amino acids. The germline V gene has CDR1 SGHDN and CDR2 FVKESK. This chain's CDR3 is CASSQLQGAIREKLFF. The DNA of the CDR3 is TGTGCCAGCAGCCAACTACAGGGGGCGATTCGGGAAAAACTGTTTTTT.

CDR3 DNA sequence: TGTGCCAGCAGCACAGGGGGCCCATACGAGCAGTACTTC. Protein: CASSTGGPYEQYF. The chain employs TRBV2 and TRBJ2-7, with TRBD1 matching over 9 bases. V was clipped by 6 bases and J by 4 bases; unmatched bases: 4. Germline V gene data show CDR1 as SNHLY and CDR2 as FYNNEI. The CDR3 spans 13 residues. The complete variable domain, with remaining parts taken from reference TRBV2 and TRBJ2-7, reads EPEVTQTPSHQVTQMGQEVILRCVPISNHLYFYWYRQILGQKVEFLVSFYNNEISEKSEIFDDQFSVERPDGSNFTLKIRSTKLEDSAMYFCASSTGGPYEQYFGPGTRLTVT.

The table lists this clone with a few counts. The rearrangement joins TRBV7-3 to TRBJ2-2, with 14 bases matching TRBD2. Germline V gene lookup returns CDR1 SGHTA and CDR2 FQGTGA. The V and J ends lost 5 bases and 0 bases, in that order; junction bases with no gene match: 8. The CDR3 has 19 amino acids. The CDR3 bases are TGTGCCAGCAGCCCCTCCGGACTAGCGGGGGGACCGAACACCGGGGAGCTGTTTTTT. It translates to CASSPSGLAGGPNTGELFF.

This clone turned up a few times. The chain joins TRBV28 to TRBJ2-1; TRBD2 aligns across 8 bases. Germline-derived CDR1 and CDR2 are MDHEN and SYDVKM. This CDR3 is 15 amino acids long. V shed 5 bases and J 1 base; nucleotides not matched to a gene: 4. CDR3 coding DNA: TGTGCCAGCAGTCCTCGGGGGGGGTCCTACAATGAGCAGTTCTTC. Protein product: CASSPRGGSYNEQFF.

V is TRBV6-6 and J is TRBJ1-1; perhaps TRBD1 as D (5 bases). Germline values: CDR1 MNHNY, CDR2 SVGAGI (reference sequence). V lost 5 bases, J lost 9 bases, and 19 bases lay in between. The CDR3 covers 14 residues. CDR3 residues: CASSPLGDSRKAFF. The DNA for the CDR3 is TGTGCCAGCAGTCCTCTGGGGGACTCAAGGAAAGCTTTCTTT.

This chain links TRBV7-3 with TRBJ2-3; the match to TRBD2 covers 11 bases. This CDR3 has 15 residues. V dropped 2 bases and J dropped 7; count of bases not matched to a gene: 5. Germline CDR1 is SGHTA and CDR2 is FQGTGA. CDR3 residues: CASSLELAGGYTQYF. DNA for the CDR3: TGTGCCAGCAGCTTAGAGCTAGCGGGAGGATATACGCAGTATTTT.

The sample holds a few counts of this clone. The chain links TRBV7-9 to TRBJ2-1; no clear D. CDR1 and CDR2 (germline): SEHNR, FQNEAQ (reference sequence). V was cut by 3 bases and J by 13 bases, with 28 bases left in between. The CDR3 extends over 17 amino acids. The CDR3 loop reads CASSFPVRLTGLQTQFF. The CDR3 region has the DNA TGTGCCAGCAGCTTCCCCGTAAGACTGACTGGCCTCCAGACCCAGTTCTTC.

The genes are TRBV4-2 and TRBJ2-3, with D maybe TRBD2 (5 bases). This CDR3 has 14 amino acids. Between the trimmed V and J ends, which lost 0 bases and 5 bases, there was a span of 9 bases. CDR1 and CDR2 from the germline V gene are LGHNA and YNFKEQ. CDR3 loop: CASSQDRRGDTQYF. As DNA, the CDR3 is TGTGCCAGCAGCCAAGATAGACGGGGAGATACGCAGTATTTT.

The rearrangement links TRBV9 to TRBJ2-3; 7 nucleotides match TRBD2. J lost 3 bases, V lost 4 bases, and 5 bases had no gene match. This CDR3 region has 14 residues. Germline CDR1 reads SGDLS; CDR2 reads YYNGEE. The CDR3 reads CASSLGLVTDTQYF. CDR3 nucleotides: TGTGCCAGCAGCCTCGGACTAGTTACAGATACGCAGTATTTT. Together with reference TRBV9 and TRBJ2-3, the CDR3 gives the full variable domain: DSGVTQTPKHLITATGQRVTLRCSPRSGDLSVYWYQQSLDQGLQFLIQYYNGEERAKGNILERFSAQQFPDLHSELNLSSLELGDSALYFCASSLGLVTDTQYFGPGTRLTVL.